A single sample is the source of the 18 T cell receptor beta chains below, sequenced in a study of blood T cell repertoires in COVID-19. Measured with immunoSEQ multiplex PCR; TCRdb has only the in-frame clones, and not every one. The top ten hold 6% to 9% of the sample, which has about 330,000 clones, 85% seen once. Sequencing was performed on peripheral blood. Receptor source: a human donor in a cohort sampled during active COVID-19.

This sequence joins TRBV7-9 and TRBJ1-4; 7 nucleotides agree with TRBD1. The CDR3 loop spans 14 amino acids. The germline V gene encodes CDR1 SEHNR and CDR2 FQNEAQ (reference sequence). Germline trimming cut 7 bases from V and 8 bases from J; bases unmatched to any gene: 10. The CDR3 DNA reads TGTGCCAGCATTCCTTCAGGGGGTGGCGAAAAACTGTTTTTT. Translated: CASIPSGGGEKLFF.

This clone was detected only once. CDR3 sequence (DNA): TGCAGCGTTCGGAGTGCCGGGGAGCTGTTTTTT. It codes for CSVRSAGELFF. This chain connects TRBV29-1 to TRBJ2-2; unclear D gene. Per germline, CDR1 SQVTM and CDR2 ANQGSEA. The V end was cut by 5 bases, the J end by 6 bases, with 7 bases between. The CDR3 has 11 residues.

Of note for this clone: This may arise from a read error, as a much more abundant clone is one base away. Other DNA variants within this sample encode the same CDR3. The rearrangement uses TRBV7-9 and TRBJ2-3, with TRBD2 identical over 11 bases. This CDR3 is 15 amino acids long. J lost 2 bases, V lost 4 bases, and 2 bases had no gene match. The germline V gene encodes CDR1 SEHNR and CDR2 FQNEAQ (reference sequence). CDR3 protein: CASSSSGGTTDTQYF. The CDR3, as DNA: TGTGCCAGCAGCTCTAGCGGGGGGACCACAGATACGCAGTATTTT.

The chain combines TRBV7-2 with TRBJ2-7; 8 bases are shared with TRBD1. Germline trimming cut 3 bases from V and 3 bases from J; bases unmatched to any gene: 7. The germline V gene encodes CDR1 SGHTA and CDR2 FQGNSA. CDR3 length: 15 amino acids. CDR3: CASSFVTGAVYEQYF. The DNA for the CDR3 is TGTGCCAGCAGCTTCGTGACAGGGGCTGTCTACGAGCAGTACTTC.

This clone occurred a few times. The chain recombines TRBV11-3 with TRBJ2-2; 8 bases are shared with TRBD1. The germline gives CDR1 SGHNT, CDR2 YENEEA. The CDR3 is 15 amino acids. With V trimmed by 0 bases and J by 4 bases, 1 base remained unmatched. The CDR3 DNA reads TGTGCCAGCAGCTTAGAAGACAGGGGCACCGGGGAGCTGTTTTTT. It translates to CASSLEDRGTGELFF.

The V call is TRBV7-9, the J call TRBJ2-1; D ambiguous. Trimming pared 4 bases from V and 8 bases from J, leaving 12 bases between. Germline lookup yields CDR1 SEHNR and CDR2 FQNEAQ (reference sequence). The CDR3 spans 13 residues. The DNA for the CDR3 is TGTGCCAGCAGCTCCTACAGCAAGGATGAGCAGTTCTTC. Translating it yields CASSSYSKDEQFF.

The V gene is TRBV5-1, the J gene TRBJ2-2, with TRBD2 matching over 7 bases. CDR1 and CDR2 (germline): SGHRS, YFSETQ. This CDR3 comprises 15 residues. After removal of 0 bases from V and 5 bases from J, the junction contained 4 bases not matched to a gene. The CDR3 DNA reads TGCGCCAGCAGCTTGGACGGGGGGTCAACCGGGGAGCTGTTTTTT. It encodes CASSLDGGSTGELFF.

The chain links TRBV9 to TRBJ2-1; maybe TRBD2 (5 bases). Looked up from germline, CDR1 is SGDLS and CDR2 is YYNGEE. The V and J ends lost 0 bases and 6 bases respectively, with 10 bases between them. The CDR3 is 14 amino acids. CDR3 sequence (DNA): TGTGCCAGCAGCGTAGCCGGGGTAGTCAATGAGCAGTTCTTC. It translates to CASSVAGVVNEQFF.

This clone was detected a few times. The rearrangement joins TRBV5-6 to TRBJ2-7, with TRBD1 as a possible D gene (5 bases). This CDR3 is built from 15 residues. V was trimmed by 5 bases and J by 0 bases, leaving 15 bases between them. CDR1 is SGHDT, CDR2 YYEEEE, per germline. CDR3 amino acids: CASRRQGASSYEQYF. The CDR3, as DNA: TGTGCCAGCAGGAGGCAGGGCGCTAGCTCCTACGAGCAGTACTTC.

This rearrangement joins TRBV19 to TRBJ1-5; possibly TRBD1 for D (5 bases). V gave up 1 base and J gave up 9 bases, with 16 bases separating them. The CDR3 contains 15 residues. Germline V gene data show CDR1 as LNHDA and CDR2 as SQIVND (reference sequence). CDR3 bases: TGTGCCAGTAGTATAGTAGGGGCAGCGACGTCGCCCCAGCATTTT. The encoded protein is CASSIVGAATSPQHF.

This clone was seen only a few times. The V gene is TRBV5-1, the J gene TRBJ1-5; maybe TRBD1 (6 bases). The V end was cut by 1 base, the J end by 6 bases, with 8 bases between. This CDR3 spans 13 amino acids. Germline assignment: CDR1 SGHRS and CDR2 YFSETQ. The CDR3 here is CASSLRGSQPQHF. The DNA for the CDR3 is TGCGCCAGCAGCTTGAGGGGGAGTCAGCCCCAGCATTTT.

The chain carries TRBV3-1 (or the pseudogene TRBV3-2) and TRBJ1-3; 7 bases align to TRBD1. The CDR3 totals 15 residues. Per germline, CDR1 LGHDT and CDR2 YNNKEL (reference sequence). Trimming cost V 1 base and J 2 bases; bases outside gene matches: 2. CDR3 in DNA: TGTGCCAGCAGCCAAGTAGGGGGCCCTGGAAACACCATATATTTT. Protein product: CASSQVGGPGNTIYF.

The chain combines TRBV5-3 with TRBJ1-4, with D tentatively TRBD1 (5 bases). TRBV5-3 has ORF status, its function being uncertain. The CDR3 has 15 residues. Trimming left V 5 bases short and J 2 bases short, with 13 bases between. CDR3 region: CARSYRGKTNEKLFF. CDR3 nucleotide sequence: TGTGCCAGAAGTTACCGGGGGAAGACTAATGAAAAACTGTTTTTT.

This clone was seen more than once but under ten times. The chain carries TRBV15 and TRBJ1-3; D is undetermined. The CDR3 contains 13 residues. Germline lookup yields CDR1 LNHNV and CDR2 YYDKDF (reference sequence). V lost 4 bases to trimming and J lost 7 bases, with 11 bases between them. The chain's CDR3 is CATSTERWNTIYF. CDR3 sequence (DNA): TGTGCCACCAGCACAGAGAGGTGGAACACCATATATTTT.

The chain combines TRBV7-3 with TRBJ1-1; D may be TRBD1 (6 bases). Germline values: CDR1 SGHTA, CDR2 FQGTGA. Between the trimmed V and J ends, which lost 6 bases and 3 bases, there was a span of 8 bases. The CDR3 loop spans 12 amino acids. The CDR3 loop reads CASSNRDTEAFF. CDR3 DNA: TGTGCCAGCAGTAACAGGGACACTGAAGCTTTCTTT.

A few counts support this clone. V is TRBV5-4 and J is TRBJ1-2; D is undetermined. Germline assignment: CDR1 SGHNT and CDR2 YYREEE (reference sequence). Trimming pared 2 bases from V and 0 bases from J, leaving 5 bases between. The CDR3 extends over 13 amino acids. As DNA, the CDR3 is TGTGCCAGCAGCTTAGGAGCTAACTATGGCTACACCTTC. Translating gives CASSLGANYGYTF.

This rearrangement joins TRBV2 to TRBJ1-2; 7 positions agree with TRBD1. This CDR3 contains 14 residues. V dropped 5 bases and J dropped 8; count of bases not matched to a gene: 11. Looked up from germline, CDR1 is SNHLY and CDR2 is FYNNEI. The DNA of the CDR3 is TGTGCCAGCAGTCTACAGGGGAAAGGAGGGGGCTACACCTTC. This encodes CASSLQGKGGGYTF.

A single count supports this clone. The chain employs TRBV10-3 and TRBJ2-1; possible D gene TRBD2, 6 bases. Germline loops: CDR1 ENHRY, CDR2 SYGVKD. This CDR3 comprises 16 residues. Trimming took 3 bases from V and 2 from J, leaving 14 bases between them. The CDR3 DNA is TGTGCCATCAGTGACACACCGGGACTTACCTACAATGAGCAGTTCTTC. As protein: CAISDTPGLTYNEQFF.